The 22 T cell receptor beta chains reported below all come from one sample, sequenced in a study of shared clonotypes between healthy human individuals. TCRdb's table, derived via immunoSEQ multiplex PCR, lists solely in-frame clones and lacks some. The data hold about 2.4 million clones, with 93% observed a single time. Sequencing was performed on naive CD4+ T cells from PBMCs. As to subset: CD45RA+ positively selected. These receptors originate from a man aged 18 to 29 in good health. Some clones in this sample may be carry-over from other donors' samples.

The rearrangement uses TRBV28 and TRBJ2-1; possibly TRBD2 for D (6 bases). Looked up from germline, CDR1 is MDHEN and CDR2 is SYDVKM. Between the trimmed V and J ends, which lost 3 bases and 8 bases, there was a span of 20 bases. The CDR3 is 16 amino acids. This CDR3 reads CASSFNPTSIFDEQFF. CDR3 DNA: TGTGCCAGCAGTTTTAATCCGACTAGTATATTCGATGAGCAGTTCTTC.

V gene TRBV7-9 combines with J gene TRBJ1-2; D might be TRBD1 (5 bases). Per the germline V gene, CDR1 is SEHNR and CDR2 is FQNEAQ (reference sequence). Trimming cost V 5 bases and J 0 bases, with 19 bases left between them. The length of the CDR3 is 17 residues. CDR3 residues: CASSRSGAKYANYGYTF. The CDR3 nucleotides are TGTGCCAGCAGCCGATCCGGGGCAAAATATGCTAACTATGGCTACACCTTC.

This clone was seen once. The chain links TRBV30 to TRBJ2-7; TRBD1 matches at 10 bases. In germline, CDR1 is GTSNPN, CDR2 SVGIG (reference sequence). This CDR3 spans 16 amino acids. The CDR3 sequence: CAAFSSWDRGGYEQYF. CDR3 bases: TGTGCAGCCTTCTCCAGTTGGGACAGGGGTGGTTACGAGCAGTACTTC.

This clone was detected only a few times. The V call is TRBV2, the J call TRBJ2-2; D possibly matches TRBD1 or TRBD2 (6 bases each). V was shortened by 5 bases and J by 7 bases, with 17 bases between the two germline ends. Germline V gene lookup returns CDR1 SNHLY and CDR2 FYNNEI. This CDR3 has 15 amino acids. DNA of the CDR3: TGTGCCAGCAGTAGGCCCGGGGGCCTAGGCGGGGAGCTGTTTTTT. It codes for CASSRPGGLGGELFF.

The chain joins TRBV4-1 to TRBJ2-4; tentatively, D is TRBD1 (6 bases). The CDR3 spans 15 residues. V was trimmed by 0 bases and J by 5 bases, leaving 11 bases between them. Germline CDR1 MGHRA, CDR2 YSYEKL. The CDR3 DNA reads as TGCGCCAGCAGCCAAGATCTTCGGACAGAAAACATTCAGTACTTC. Protein product: CASSQDLRTENIQYF.

This chain connects TRBV18 to TRBJ2-2, with D hard to call. Trimming pared 3 bases from V and 5 bases from J, leaving 13 bases between. The CDR3 consists of 15 residues. Germline values: CDR1 KGHSH, CDR2 LQKENI. In DNA, the CDR3 is TGTGCCAGCTCACCTGAACAACTTAGGACCGGGGAGCTGTTTTTT. It encodes CASSPEQLRTGELFF.

V gene TRBV5-4 combines with J gene TRBJ1-2; D is possibly TRBD1 (6 bases). Germline V CDR1 and CDR2: SGHNT, YYREEE (reference sequence). V shed 5 bases and J shed 5 bases, with 13 bases lying between them. CDR3 length: 13 amino acids. In nucleotides, the CDR3 is TGTGCCAGCAGTCCGGGGGCCCTTTATGGCTACACCTTC. Protein product: CASSPGALYGYTF. Filled out from reference TRBV5-4 and TRBJ1-2, the complete variable domain reads ETGVTQSPTHLIKTRGQQVTLRCSSQSGHNTVSWYQQALGQGPQFIFQYYREEENGRGNFPPRFSGLQFPNYSSELNVNALELDDSALYLCASSPGALYGYTFGSGTRLTVV.

This clone was seen a single time. V is TRBV4-2 and J is TRBJ2-5, with D possibly TRBD1 on 6 matching bases. This CDR3 has 13 amino acids. Germline values: CDR1 LGHNA, CDR2 YNFKEQ. V lost 1 base, J lost 5 bases, and 8 bases lay in between. The DNA of the CDR3 is TGTGCCAGCAGCCAAGCAAGGGGGGAGACCCAGTACTTC. It is translated as CASSQARGETQYF.

The V call is TRBV11-2, the J call TRBJ2-7; the D gene is possibly TRBD2 (7 bases). Between the trimmed V and J ends, which lost 5 bases and 2 bases, there was a span of 10 bases. The germline V gene encodes CDR1 SGHAT and CDR2 FQNNGV. This CDR3 comprises 13 residues. The CDR3 reads CASSGGGPYEQYF. CDR3 sequence (DNA): TGTGCCAGCAGCGGGGGGGGCCCCTACGAGCAGTACTTC.

J is TRBJ2-7 and V is TRBV6-5; D possibly corresponds to TRBD2 (5 bases). The length of the CDR3 is 14 residues. Deletions cut 2 bases from V and 3 bases from J, with 11 bases between. Germline values: CDR1 MNHEY, CDR2 SVGAGI. The CDR3 DNA reads as TGTGCCAGCAGTTACAGCCGGGGAAACTACGAGCAGTACTTC. Residues: CASSYSRGNYEQYF.

This clone turned up a few times. This chain links TRBV10-3 with TRBJ1-5; no reliable D call. With 0 bases removed from V and 0 bases from J, the gap between germline ends came to 6 bases. In germline, CDR1 is ENHRY, CDR2 SYGVKD. The CDR3 spans 15 residues. CDR3 nucleotide sequence: TGTGCCATCAGTGAGTCACAGTATAGCAATCAGCCCCAGCATTTT. Translation: CAISESQYSNQPQHF.

This clone appeared a single time. The V and J genes are TRBV30 and TRBJ2-7; D is undetermined. The CDR3 covers 12 residues. Germline CDR1 reads GTSNPN; CDR2 reads SVGIG (reference sequence). V dropped 0 bases and J dropped 6 bases, with 9 bases sitting between them. CDR3 DNA: TGTGCCTGGAGTGTACAGCCCGGCGAGCAGTACTTC. As protein: CAWSVQPGEQYF.

The rearrangement joins TRBV5-1 to TRBJ2-1; 11 bases are a match to TRBD2. Trimming removed 5 bases from V and 7 bases from J; junction bases left unmatched: 11. The CDR3 runs 16 residues. Germline CDR1 is SGHRS and CDR2 is YFSETQ. The chain's CDR3 is CASSQKVAGGPNEQFF. CDR3 bases: TGCGCCAGCAGTCAGAAAGTAGCGGGAGGGCCTAATGAGCAGTTCTTC. The full variable domain, rest sourced from reference TRBV5-1 and TRBJ2-1, is KAGVTQTPRYLIKTRGQQVTLSCSPISGHRSVSWYQQTPGQGLQFLFEYFSETQRNKGNFPGRFSGRQFSNSRSEMNVSTLELGDSALYLCASSQKVAGGPNEQFFGPGTRLTVL.

CDR3 nucleotide sequence: TGTGCCAGCAGCACCCTGGGCGGGGTCTACAATGAGCAGTTCTTC. Its translation: CASSTLGGVYNEQFF. V is TRBV7-3 and J is TRBJ2-1, with TRBD2 as a possible D gene (6 bases). With 5 bases removed from V and 3 bases from J, the gap between germline ends came to 14 bases. The germline CDR1 and CDR2 sequences are SGHTA and FQGTGA. CDR3 size: 15 residues. The full variable domain, with the rest looked up from reference TRBV7-3 and TRBJ2-1, is GAGVSQTPSNKVTEKGKYVELRCDPISGHTALYWYRQSLGQGPEFLIYFQGTGAADDSGLPNDRFFAVRPEGSVSTLKIQRTERGDSAVYLCASSTLGGVYNEQFFGPGTRLTVL.

V gene TRBV29-1 combines with J gene TRBJ1-5; D gene ambiguous. Germline V lookup: CDR1 SQVTM, CDR2 ANQGSEA. This CDR3 contains 16 residues. The V gene lost 6 bases and the J gene lost 2 bases, with 20 bases spanning the gap. CDR3 loop: CSVQATAVIGNQPQHF. CDR3 sequence (DNA): TGCAGCGTGCAAGCAACGGCAGTGATCGGCAATCAGCCCCAGCATTTT.

In its sample, this clone was seen a few times. At one of its ends the junction is not consistent with the germline gene, which may arise from a read error. CDR3 nucleotides: TGTGCCAGCAGCCTAACGGGACAGAGAGCTTTCTTT. Translation: CASSLTGQRAFF. The chain is built from TRBV7-3 and TRBJ1-1, with 7 positions matching TRBD1. CDR3 length: 12 residues. Germline loops: CDR1 SGHTA, CDR2 FQGTGA.

J is TRBJ2-5 and V is TRBV25-1, with D possibly matching TRBD2 (5 bases). Germline V lookup: CDR1 MGHDK, CDR2 SYGVNS. The CDR3 sequence is 13 residues long. Between the trimmed V and J ends, which lost 5 bases and 1 base, there was a span of 8 bases. The CDR3 DNA sequence: TGTGCCAGCAGTCCCGCGGGCCAAGAGACCCAGTACTTC. This gives the protein CASSPAGQETQYF. Filled out from reference TRBV25-1 and TRBJ2-5, the complete variable domain reads EADIYQTPRYLVIGTGKKITLECSQTMGHDKMYWYQQDPGMELHLIHYSYGVNSTEKGDLSSESTVSRIRTEHFPLTLESARPSHTSQYLCASSPAGQETQYFGPGTRLLVL.

The chain links TRBV18 to TRBJ1-2, with a tentative D call TRBD1 (5 bases). The germline V gene has CDR1 KGHSH and CDR2 LQKENI. The CDR3 consists of 12 residues. V was shortened by 4 bases and J by 8 bases, with 11 bases between the two germline ends. The CDR3 DNA sequence: TGTGCCAGCTCACTTACAGGTGGAGGCTACACCTTC. Amino acids: CASSLTGGGYTF. Using reference TRBV18 and TRBJ1-2 for the parts outside the CDR3, the full variable domain is NAGVMQNPRHLVRRRGQEARLRCSPMKGHSHVYWYRQLPEEGLKFMVYLQKENIIDESGMPKERFSAEFPKEGPSILRIQQVVRGDSAAYFCASSLTGGGYTFGSGTRLTVV.

The rearrangement links TRBV19 to TRBJ2-5; 12 nucleotides match TRBD1. CDR1 LNHDA and CDR2 SQIVND come from the germline V gene (reference sequence). The CDR3 has 15 amino acids. V lost 3 bases and J lost 5; bases outside the gene matches: 4. As DNA, the CDR3 is TGTGCCAGTAGTATGGGGGACAGGGGGCGGGAGACCCAGTACTTC. It translates to CASSMGDRGRETQYF.

The chain has TRBV20-1 and TRBJ2-7; a possible D gene is TRBD1 (6 bases). The CDR3 has 11 amino acids. V lost 3 bases to trimming and J lost 7 bases, with 10 bases between them. From germline, CDR1 is DFQATT and CDR2 SNEGSKA (reference sequence). The CDR3 loop is CSARRDNEQYF. Written as DNA, the CDR3 is TGCAGTGCTAGGAGGGACAATGAGCAGTACTTC.

The rearrangement uses TRBV7-3 and TRBJ1-2; tentative D call: TRBD1 (5 bases). V lost 0 bases, J lost 4 bases, and 9 bases lay in between. The germline gives CDR1 SGHTA, CDR2 FQGTGA. CDR3 length: 14 residues. The CDR3 is CASSLTGQGYGYTF. CDR3 sequence (DNA): TGTGCCAGCAGCTTAACAGGCCAGGGCTATGGCTACACCTTC. The complete variable domain, with remaining parts taken from reference TRBV7-3 and TRBJ1-2, reads GAGVSQTPSNKVTEKGKYVELRCDPISGHTALYWYRQSLGQGPEFLIYFQGTGAADDSGLPNDRFFAVRPEGSVSTLKIQRTERGDSAVYLCASSLTGQGYGYTFGSGTRLTVV.

The CDR3 protein is CASSSPASASAYNEQFF. CDR3 nucleotide sequence: TGTGCCAGCAGCTCTCCCGCTTCGGCTAGCGCCTACAATGAGCAGTTCTTC. The rearrangement uses TRBV7-9 and TRBJ2-1; a weak D match, TRBD2 (6 bases). V lost 4 bases, J lost 2 bases, and 18 bases lay in between. This CDR3 is 17 amino acids long. Germline CDR1 SEHNR, CDR2 FQNEAQ (reference sequence).